What follows describes a single TCR beta chain. What it recognizes is unknown. Sequencing was performed with immunoSEQ multiplex PCR; in TCRdb, only in-frame clones are kept and a portion is missing. The table shows about 170,000 clones, with approximately 90% occurring only once. This entry is derived from a study of T cell responses to AZD1222 COVID-19 vaccine. Study-wide context: Second-dose schedules of about 4 or about 12 weeks were combined. Points from the study as a whole: Close to half of spike-specific TCRs reportedly recognize unmutated variant regions. Donors were mostly white British, more females; clonal diversity possibly underestimated. The number of AZD1222 recipients seropositive at baseline was only six.

This CDR3 is built from 14 residues. The V and J ends lost 4 bases and 0 bases respectively, with 9 bases between them. Germline V lookup: CDR1 SGHRS, CDR2 YFSETQ. The genes are TRBV5-1 and TRBJ2-3; the D is unclear. The sample was peripheral blood, taken on day 0 of AZD1222 vaccination. This clonotype was sampled from an adult in good health. CDR3 in amino acids: CASSGEYSTDTQYF. The CDR3 region has the DNA TGCGCCAGCAGCGGAGAGTATAGCACAGATACGCAGTATTTT.